This T cell receptor beta chain was profiled in a study of shared clonotypes between healthy human individuals. Partitioning of CD4+ cells yielded a CD45RA+ naive subset and a CD45RA-negative memory subset. Clones were sequenced by immunoSEQ multiplex PCR, and TCRdb holds only the in-frame ones, with some missing. The table lists fewer than 1.6 million clones, approximately 98.5% of them singletons. The germline V and J ends were trimmed by 4 bases and 2 bases, with 11 bases remaining between them. From germline, CDR1 is SQVTM and CDR2 ANQGSEA. The CDR3 runs 13 residues. This TCR was recovered from a man between 25 and 39 years old in good health. Source material: naive CD4+ T cells sorted from blood. Subset defined: CD45RA+ positively selected. The V gene is TRBV29-1, the J gene TRBJ2-5; the D is unclear. The CDR3 coding sequence is TGCAGCGTTGCGGGTCGGCAGCAAGAGACCCAGTACTTC. It yields the protein CSVAGRQQETQYF.